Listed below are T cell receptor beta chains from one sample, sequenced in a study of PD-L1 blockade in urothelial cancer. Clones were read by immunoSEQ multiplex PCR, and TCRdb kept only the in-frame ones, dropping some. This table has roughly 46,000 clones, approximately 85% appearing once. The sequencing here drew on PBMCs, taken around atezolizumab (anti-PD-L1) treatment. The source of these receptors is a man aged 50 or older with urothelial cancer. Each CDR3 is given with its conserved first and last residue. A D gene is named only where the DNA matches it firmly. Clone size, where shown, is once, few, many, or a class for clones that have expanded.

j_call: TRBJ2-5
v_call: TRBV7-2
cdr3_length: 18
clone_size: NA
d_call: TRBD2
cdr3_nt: TGTGCCAGCAGCTCACCCGGGGGGAGCGGGACCAGCCAAGAGACCCAGTACTTC
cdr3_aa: CASSSPGGSGTSQETQYF

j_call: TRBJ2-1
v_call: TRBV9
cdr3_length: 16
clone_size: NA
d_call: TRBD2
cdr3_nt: TGTGCCAGCAGCGGAAGTGTAGCGGGAGCCACGAATGAGCAGTTCTTC
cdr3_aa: CASSGSVAGATNEQFF

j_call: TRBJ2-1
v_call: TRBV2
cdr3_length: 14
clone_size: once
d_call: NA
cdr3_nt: TGTGCCAGCAGTGTGGGCGTCTCCTACAATGAGCAGTTCTTC
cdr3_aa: CASSVGVSYNEQFF

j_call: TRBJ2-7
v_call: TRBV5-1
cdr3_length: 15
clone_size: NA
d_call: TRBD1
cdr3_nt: TGCGCCAGCAGCTACCCCGGGACAGGGGGCAACGAGCAGTACTTC
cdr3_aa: CASSYPGTGGNEQYF

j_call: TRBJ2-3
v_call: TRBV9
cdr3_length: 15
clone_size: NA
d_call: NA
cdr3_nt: TGTGCCAGCAGCGTAGGCTCTCCGGGAGCGGATACGCAGTATTTT
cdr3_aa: CASSVGSPGADTQYF

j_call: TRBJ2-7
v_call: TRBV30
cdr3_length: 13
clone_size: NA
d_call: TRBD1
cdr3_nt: TGTGCCTGGAGTGACGGACAGGGCTACGAGCAGTACTTC
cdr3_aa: CAWSDGQGYEQYF

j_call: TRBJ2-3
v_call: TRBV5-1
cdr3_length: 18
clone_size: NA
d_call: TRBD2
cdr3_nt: TGCGCCAGCAGCGCGGGACTAGCGGGTACCACTAGCACAGATACGCAGTATTTT
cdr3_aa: CASSAGLAGTTSTDTQYF

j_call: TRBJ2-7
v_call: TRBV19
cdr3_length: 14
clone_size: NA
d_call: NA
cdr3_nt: TGTGCCAGTAGTATATTGGGAGGAGCCTACGAGCAGTACTTC
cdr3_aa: CASSILGGAYEQYF

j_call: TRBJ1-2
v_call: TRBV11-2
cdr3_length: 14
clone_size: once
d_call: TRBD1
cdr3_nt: TGTGCCAGCAGCCCCTTGACAGGGGGCTATGGCTACACCTTC
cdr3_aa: CASSPLTGGYGYTF

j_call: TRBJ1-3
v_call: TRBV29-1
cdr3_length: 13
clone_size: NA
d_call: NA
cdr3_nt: TGCAGCGTCGGGAGCATCTCTGGAAACACCATATATTTT
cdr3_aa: CSVGSISGNTIYF

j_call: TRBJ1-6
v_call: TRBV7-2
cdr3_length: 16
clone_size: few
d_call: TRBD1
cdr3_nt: TGTGCCAGCAGCTTCACCGACAGGGGGCCTAATTCACCCCTCCACTTT
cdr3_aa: CASSFTDRGPNSPLHF

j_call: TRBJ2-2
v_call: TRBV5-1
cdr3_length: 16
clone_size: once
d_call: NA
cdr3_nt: TGCGCCAGCAGCTTGGGGCTAGCCGTGAACACCGGGGAGCTGTTTTTT
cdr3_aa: CASSLGLAVNTGELFF

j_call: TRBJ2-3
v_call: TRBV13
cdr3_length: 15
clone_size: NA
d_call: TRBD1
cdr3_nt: TGTGCCAGCAGCTTAGGGACAGGGGGCACAGATACGCAGTATTTT
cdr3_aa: CASSLGTGGTDTQYF

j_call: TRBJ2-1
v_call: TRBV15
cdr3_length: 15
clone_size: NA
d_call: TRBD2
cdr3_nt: TGTGCCACCAGCAGAGATCTAGCGGGAAGGGTTGAGCAGTTCTTC
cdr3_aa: CATSRDLAGRVEQFF

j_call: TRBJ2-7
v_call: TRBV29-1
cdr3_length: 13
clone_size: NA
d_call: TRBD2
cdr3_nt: TGCAGCGTTGTACTAGCGGAGCGCAACGAGCAGTACTTC
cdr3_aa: CSVVLAERNEQYF

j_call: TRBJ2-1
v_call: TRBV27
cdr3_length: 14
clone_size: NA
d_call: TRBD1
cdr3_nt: TGTGCCAGCAGCTCCTTTATCTCAGGGGGTGAGCAGTTCTTC
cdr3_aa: CASSSFISGGEQFF

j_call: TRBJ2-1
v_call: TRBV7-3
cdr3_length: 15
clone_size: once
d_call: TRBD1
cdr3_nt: TGTGCCAGCAGCTTAACTGGACAGGGGGTCAATGAGCAGTTCTTC
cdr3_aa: CASSLTGQGVNEQFF

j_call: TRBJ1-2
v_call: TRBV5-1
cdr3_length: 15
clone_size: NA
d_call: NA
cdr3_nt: TGCGCCAGCAGCTTGTTCCAGGGATGGAGCTATGGCTACACCTTC
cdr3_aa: CASSLFQGWSYGYTF

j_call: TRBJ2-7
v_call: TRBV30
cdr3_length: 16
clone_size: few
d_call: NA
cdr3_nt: TGTGCCTGCCAAGAACCCGGTCCCGGGAATCGCTACGAGCAGTACTTC
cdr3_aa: CACQEPGPGNRYEQYF

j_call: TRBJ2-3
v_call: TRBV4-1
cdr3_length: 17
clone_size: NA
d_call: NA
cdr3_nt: TGCGCCAGCAGCCTTTTAGGAAGGGAACCCGGGGGAGATACGCAGTATTTT
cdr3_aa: CASSLLGREPGGDTQYF

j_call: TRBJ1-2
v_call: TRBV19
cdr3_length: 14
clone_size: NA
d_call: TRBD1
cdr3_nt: TGTGCCAGTAGGGCCAGGGGGGACCTCTATGGCTACACCTTC
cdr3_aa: CASRARGDLYGYTF

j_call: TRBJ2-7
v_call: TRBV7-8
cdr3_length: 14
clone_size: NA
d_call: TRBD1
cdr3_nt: TGTGCCAGCAGGTCCGGGACAGGGGTCGACGAGCAGTACTTC
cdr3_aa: CASRSGTGVDEQYF

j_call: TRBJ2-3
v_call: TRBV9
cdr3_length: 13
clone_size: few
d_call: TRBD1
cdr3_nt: TGTGCCAGCAGCTCAGGACAGGGCATCACGCAGTATTTT
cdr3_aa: CASSSGQGITQYF

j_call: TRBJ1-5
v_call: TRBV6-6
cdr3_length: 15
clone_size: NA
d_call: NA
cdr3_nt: TGTGCCAGCAGTTACGTGGGAGGCGGAAATCAGCCCCAGCATTTT
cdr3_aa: CASSYVGGGNQPQHF

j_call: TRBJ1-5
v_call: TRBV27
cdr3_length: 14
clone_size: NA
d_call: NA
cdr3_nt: TGTGCCAGCAGTCCTTCACAGGGATGGCAGCCCCAGCATTTT
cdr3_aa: CASSPSQGWQPQHF

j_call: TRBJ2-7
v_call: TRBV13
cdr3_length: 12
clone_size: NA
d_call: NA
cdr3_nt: TGTGCCAGCAGCTTTCACCCCTACGAGCAGTACTTC
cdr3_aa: CASSFHPYEQYF

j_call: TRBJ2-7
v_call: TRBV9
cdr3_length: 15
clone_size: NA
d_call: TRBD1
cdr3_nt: TGTGCCAGCAGCGGACCGTTCGACAGGGGTGGCGAGCAGTACTTC
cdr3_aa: CASSGPFDRGGEQYF

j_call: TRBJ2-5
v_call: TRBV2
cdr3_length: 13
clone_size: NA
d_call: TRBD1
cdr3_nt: TGTGCCACCACAGGGGTCGGTCAAGAGACCCAGTACTTC
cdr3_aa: CATTGVGQETQYF

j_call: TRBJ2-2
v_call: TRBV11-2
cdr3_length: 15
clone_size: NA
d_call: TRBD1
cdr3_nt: TGTGCCAGCAGCTTCGACCTGACAGGGGCGGGGGAGCTGTTTTTT
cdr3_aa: CASSFDLTGAGELFF

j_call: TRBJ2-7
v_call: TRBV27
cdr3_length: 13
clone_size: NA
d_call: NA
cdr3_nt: TGTGCCAGCAGGAGGACAGAGTACTACGAGCAGTACTTC
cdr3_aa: CASRRTEYYEQYF

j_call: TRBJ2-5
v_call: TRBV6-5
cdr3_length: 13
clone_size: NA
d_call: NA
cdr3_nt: TGTGCCAGCAGGTCCGGGACACAAGAGACCCAGTACTTC
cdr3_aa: CASRSGTQETQYF

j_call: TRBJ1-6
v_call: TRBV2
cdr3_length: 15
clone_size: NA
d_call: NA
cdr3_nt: TGTGCCAGCAGTGAGACAGTCAACTATAATTCACCCCTCCACTTT
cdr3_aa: CASSETVNYNSPLHF

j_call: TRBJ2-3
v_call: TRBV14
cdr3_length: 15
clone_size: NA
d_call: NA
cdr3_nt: TGTGCCAGCACCCGGACAGTTTCTAGCACAGATACGCAGTATTTT
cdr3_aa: CASTRTVSSTDTQYF